The 18 T cell receptor beta chains below all came from one sample that was sequenced in a study of T cells after yellow fever vaccination. TCRdb reanalysed the 5' RACE reads using MiXCR and keeps one entry per CDR3 protein. In the table there are about 400,000 distinct CDR3 sequences, 11% of which are singletons. Sequences were derived from PBMCs, sampled on the day of the first yellow fever vaccination. The origin of the receptors is a man aged 18 to 30 who received the YFV17D yellow fever vaccine.

J is TRBJ2-1 and V is TRBV18; 13 nucleotides line up with TRBD2. From germline, CDR1 is KGHSH and CDR2 LQKENI. The CDR3 is 15 residues long. V lost 4 bases, J lost 5 bases, and 2 bases stayed unmatched. The CDR3 loop is CASSRGTSGDNEQFF. The CDR3 bases are TGTGCCAGCTCACGTGGGACTAGCGGGGACAATGAGCAGTTCTTC.

The rearrangement joins TRBV4-3 to TRBJ2-1; TRBD2 agrees at 9 bases. The CDR3 contains 14 residues. The V and J ends lost 4 bases and 8 bases, in that order; junction bases with no gene match: 6. The germline V gene encodes CDR1 LGHNA and CDR2 YSLEER. In DNA, the CDR3 is TGCGCCAGCAGCCTGATGAGGACTAGCGATGAGCAGTTCTTC. Encoded protein: CASSLMRTSDEQFF.

This chain links TRBV6-5 with TRBJ1-5; D call uncertain. V lost 6 bases, J lost 6 bases, and 12 bases lay in between. The CDR3 totals 13 residues. CDR1 MNHEY and CDR2 SVGAGI come from the germline V gene. The CDR3 region is CASSYELGQPQHF. In DNA form, the CDR3 reads TGTGCCAGCAGCTACGAGCTCGGTCAGCCCCAGCATTTT.

On this clonotype itself: At one boundary the junction diverges from the germline segment, which might be a read error. This sequence joins TRBV3-1 and TRBJ2-3, with TRBD2 matching 8 bases. The CDR3 spans 17 residues. CDR1 and CDR2 from the germline V gene are LGHDT and YNNKEL (reference sequence). CDR3 protein: CATSETGSGANTDTQYF. CDR3 in DNA: TGTGCCACCAGCGAGACGGGTAGCGGGGCCAACACAGATACGCAGTATTTT.

V and J are TRBV19 and TRBJ2-5; 10 bases agree with TRBD2. This CDR3 has 15 residues. Germline-derived CDR1 and CDR2 are LNHDA and SQIVND (reference sequence). Unmatched junction bases numbered 11, after V lost 8 bases and J lost 5 bases. The DNA of the CDR3 is TGTGCCAGTTCCTTGACTAGCGGGCAATCGGAGACCCAGTACTTC. Translating it yields CASSLTSGQSETQYF.

Only a few counts were recorded for this clonotype. This chain connects TRBV18 to TRBJ2-7; either TRBD1 or TRBD2 may supply D (5 bases each). There are 12 residues in the CDR3. Trimming removed 5 bases from V and 3 bases from J, with 8 bases in between. Per germline, CDR1 KGHSH and CDR2 LQKENI. CDR3 nucleotides: TGTGCCAGCTCAAGGGGACGCTACGAGCAGTACTTC. Translated, it gives CASSRGRYEQYF.

This clonotype was picked up a small number of times. V is TRBV4-2 and J is TRBJ2-2; D may be TRBD2 (5 bases). Germline loops: CDR1 LGHNA, CDR2 YNFKEQ. This CDR3 is 17 amino acids long. V lost 1 base, J lost 6 bases, and 18 bases lay in between. This chain's CDR3 is CASSQVVALANPGELFF. CDR3 nucleotide sequence: TGTGCCAGCAGCCAAGTAGTTGCTCTAGCCAACCCCGGGGAGCTGTTTTTT.

This clonotype showed up just a few times. The chain joins TRBV7-9 to TRBJ1-1; D ambiguous. Trimming pared 5 bases from V and 11 bases from J, leaving 18 bases between. CDR3 length: 13 residues. Germline V gene data show CDR1 as SEHNR and CDR2 as FQNEAQ (reference sequence). The CDR3 here is CASSREGPARAFF. The CDR3 DNA reads as TGTGCCAGCAGCAGAGAGGGCCCTGCAAGGGCTTTCTTT.

This clonotype was detected many times. The chain is built from TRBV12-3 or TRBV12-4 and TRBJ1-1; TRBD1 might be the D (5 bases). With 4 bases removed from V and 0 bases from J, the gap between germline ends came to 6 bases. The CDR3 totals 13 residues. The CDR3 sequence is CASSSTVNTEAFF. In DNA form, the CDR3 reads TGTGCCAGCAGTTCGACAGTGAACACTGAAGCTTTCTTT.

This clonotype showed up just a few times. The genes are TRBV7-9 and TRBJ2-5; 7 bases fit TRBD2. With V trimmed by 5 bases and J by 5 bases, 11 bases remained unmatched. This CDR3 is 15 amino acids long. Germline V CDR1 and CDR2: SEHNR, FQNEAQ (reference sequence). Here the CDR3 reads CASSAPTGGWETQYF. DNA for the CDR3: TGTGCCAGCAGCGCCCCTACCGGGGGGTGGGAGACCCAGTACTTC. Full variable domain (missing parts from reference TRBV7-9 and TRBJ2-5): DTGVSQNPRHKITKRGQNVTFRCDPISEHNRLYWYRQTLGQGPEFLTYFQNEAQLEKSRLLSDRFSAERPKGSFSTLEIQRTEQGDSAMYLCASSAPTGGWETQYFGPGTRLLVL.

This rearrangement joins TRBV7-2 to TRBJ2-5; 13 nucleotides agree with TRBD2. V lost 4 bases, J lost 13 bases, and 9 bases stayed unmatched. The CDR3 is made up of 14 amino acids. Germline V gene lookup returns CDR1 SGHTA and CDR2 FQGNSA. CDR3 coding DNA: TGTGCCAGCAGCTCCGACGGACTAGCGGGGGCCACGTACTTC. This translates into CASSSDGLAGATYF.

CDR3 sequence reads: CASPPDERTDTQYF. For the CDR3, the DNA is TGTGCCAGCCCCCCTGACGAGCGCACAGATACGCAGTATTTT. The chain employs TRBV11-2 and TRBJ2-3; D gene ambiguous. Germline V CDR1 and CDR2: SGHAT, FQNNGV. Trimming shortened V by 8 bases and J by 1 base, and 13 bases separated the two germline ends. The CDR3 has 14 residues.

In its sample, this clonotype was seen a few times. The J gene is TRBJ2-5, the V gene TRBV5-4; the match to TRBD1 covers 7 bases. CDR3 length: 13 amino acids. The germline CDR1 and CDR2 sequences are SGHNT and YYREEE (reference sequence). The J segment lost 5 bases and the V segment lost 7 bases, leaving 8 bases of the junction unmatched. CDR3 amino acids: CASGRTGSETQYF. The CDR3, as DNA: TGTGCCAGCGGAAGGACAGGCAGCGAGACCCAGTACTTC.

The V gene is TRBV9, the J gene TRBJ2-1; 11 bases map to TRBD2. The CDR3 runs to 15 residues. The V and J ends lost 0 bases and 7 bases, in that order; junction bases with no gene match: 3. Germline-derived CDR1 and CDR2 are SGDLS and YYNGEE. This CDR3 is CASSVGGLAGNEQFF. The CDR3 nucleotides are TGTGCCAGCAGCGTAGGAGGACTAGCGGGTAATGAGCAGTTCTTC.

The chain couples TRBV5-5 to TRBJ2-7; D unclear. Deletions cut 0 bases from V and 3 bases from J, with 10 bases between. CDR3 length: 14 amino acids. The V gene's germline CDR1 is SGHKS and CDR2 YYEKEE (reference sequence). The DNA for the CDR3 is TGTGCCAGCAGCTTGGTTCTGGGTCTCTACGAGCAGTACGTC. This sequence encodes CASSLVLGLYEQYV.

The table lists this clonotype with a few counts. The V call is TRBV3-1, the J call TRBJ1-1, with D maybe TRBD1 (5 bases). This CDR3 region has 14 residues. Germline-derived CDR1 and CDR2 are LGHDT and YNNKEL (reference sequence). V was pared by 10 bases and J by 2 bases, with 17 bases between. CDR3 sequence (DNA): TGTGCCACTACAGGATTTGATGGAAACACTGAAGCTTTCTTT. This codes for CATTGFDGNTEAFF.

This clonotype was observed a few times. The V call is TRBV2, the J call TRBJ2-1, with TRBD1 matching over 10 bases. CDR1 is SNHLY, CDR2 FYNNEI, per germline. This CDR3 is built from 13 residues. V lost 8 bases, J lost 9 bases, and 7 bases stayed unmatched. The CDR3 loop reads CASGLDRGGEQFF. CDR3 bases: TGTGCCAGCGGATTGGACAGGGGGGGTGAGCAGTTCTTC. Supplemented by reference TRBV2 and TRBJ2-1, the full variable domain reads EPEVTQTPSHQVTQMGQEVILRCVPISNHLYFYWYRQILGQKVEFLVSFYNNEISEKSEIFDDQFSVERPDGSNFTLKIRSTKLEDSAMYFCASGLDRGGEQFFGPGTRLTVL.

This clonotype occurred a few times. The chain joins TRBV9 to TRBJ1-1, with D possibly being TRBD1 (5 bases). The CDR3 spans 16 residues. V shed 4 bases and J shed 3 bases, with 19 bases lying between them. Germline CDR1 reads SGDLS; CDR2 reads YYNGEE. CDR3 loop: CASSPPGGEIYTEAFF. Here the CDR3 DNA reads TGTGCCAGCAGCCCTCCGGGGGGGGAAATCTACACTGAAGCTTTCTTT.